This TCR beta chain emerged from a study of T cell repertoires in cytomegalovirus infection. About the study: Recently described HLA-C-restricted plus well-studied HLA-B-restricted CMV epitopes were used. Points from the study as a whole: The cumulative frequency of public TCR beta families identified carriers of CMV plus the relevant HLA.

This CDR3 is 15 amino acids long. V gave up 8 bases and J gave up 0 bases; unmatched junction bases: 7. Germline values: CDR1 SNHLY, CDR2 FYNNEI. Turning to this clonotype: Its antigen remains unidentified.

TCRdb re-derived calls from the reads in MiXCR, one entry per CDR3 protein. Of around 770,000 distinct CDR3 sequences in the sample, 29% were seen once. This chain uses TRBV2 with TRBJ1-1; 9 nucleotides align to TRBD1. The starting material was cultured CD8+ T cells from PBMCs, obtained from culture after CMV antigen stimulation. This sequence was found in a human donor in good health (CMV status not recorded). Some clones in this sample may be carry-over from other donors' samples. The DNA for the CDR3 is TGTGCCAGCTTACAGGGGGCTAGGGTGAACACTGAAGCTTTCTTT. Amino acid sequence: CASLQGARVNTEAFF.